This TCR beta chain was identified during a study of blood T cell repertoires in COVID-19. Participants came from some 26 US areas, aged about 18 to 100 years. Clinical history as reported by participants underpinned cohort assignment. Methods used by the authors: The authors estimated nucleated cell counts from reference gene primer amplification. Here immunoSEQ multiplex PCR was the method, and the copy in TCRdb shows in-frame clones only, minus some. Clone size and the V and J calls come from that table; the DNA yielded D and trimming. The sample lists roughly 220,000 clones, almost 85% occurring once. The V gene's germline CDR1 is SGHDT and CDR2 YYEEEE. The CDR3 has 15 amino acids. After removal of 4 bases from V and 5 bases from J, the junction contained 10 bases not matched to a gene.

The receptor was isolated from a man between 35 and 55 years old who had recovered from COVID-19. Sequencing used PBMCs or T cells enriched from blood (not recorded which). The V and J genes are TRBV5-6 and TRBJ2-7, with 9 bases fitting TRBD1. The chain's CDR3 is CASSQAGQGRDEQYF. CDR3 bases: TGTGCCAGCAGCCAGGCGGGACAGGGTAGGGACGAGCAGTACTTC.